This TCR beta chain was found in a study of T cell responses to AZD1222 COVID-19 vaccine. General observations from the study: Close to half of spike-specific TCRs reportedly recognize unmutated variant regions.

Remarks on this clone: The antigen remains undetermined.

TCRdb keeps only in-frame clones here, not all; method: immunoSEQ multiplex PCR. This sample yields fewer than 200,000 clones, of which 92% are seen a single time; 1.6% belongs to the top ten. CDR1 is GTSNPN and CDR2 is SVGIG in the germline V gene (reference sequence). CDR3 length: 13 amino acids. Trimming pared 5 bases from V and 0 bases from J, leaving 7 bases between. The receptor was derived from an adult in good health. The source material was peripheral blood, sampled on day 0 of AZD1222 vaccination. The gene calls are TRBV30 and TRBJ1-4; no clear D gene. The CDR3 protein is CAWCTATNEKLFF. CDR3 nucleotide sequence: TGTGCCTGGTGCACGGCAACTAATGAAAAACTGTTTTTT. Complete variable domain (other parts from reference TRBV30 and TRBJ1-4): SQTIHQWPATLVQPVGSPLSLECTVEGTSNPNLYWYRQAAGRGLQLLFYSVGIGQISSEVPQNLSASRPQDRQFILSSKKLLLSDSGFYLCAWCTATNEKLFFGSGTQLSVL.